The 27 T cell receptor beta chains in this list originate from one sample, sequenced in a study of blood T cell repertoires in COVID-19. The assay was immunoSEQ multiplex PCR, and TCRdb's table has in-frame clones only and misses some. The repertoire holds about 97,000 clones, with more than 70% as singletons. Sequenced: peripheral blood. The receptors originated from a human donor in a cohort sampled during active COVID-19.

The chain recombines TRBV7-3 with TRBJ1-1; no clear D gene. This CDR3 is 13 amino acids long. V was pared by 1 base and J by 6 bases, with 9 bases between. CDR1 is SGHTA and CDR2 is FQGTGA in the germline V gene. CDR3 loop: CASSLMSLAEAFF. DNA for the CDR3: TGTGCCAGCAGCTTAATGAGCTTGGCTGAAGCTTTCTTT. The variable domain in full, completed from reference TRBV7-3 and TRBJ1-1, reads GAGVSQTPSNKVTEKGKYVELRCDPISGHTALYWYRQSLGQGPEFLIYFQGTGAADDSGLPNDRFFAVRPEGSVSTLKIQRTERGDSAVYLCASSLMSLAEAFFGQGTRLTVV.

CDR3 region: CASPGGHYEQYF. Written as DNA, the CDR3 is TGTGCCAGTCCCGGTGGTCACTACGAGCAGTACTTC. This chain links TRBV6-5 with TRBJ2-7, with D unresolved. V lost 9 bases to trimming and J lost 3 bases, with 12 bases between them. Germline CDR1 MNHEY, CDR2 SVGAGI. The CDR3 totals 12 residues.

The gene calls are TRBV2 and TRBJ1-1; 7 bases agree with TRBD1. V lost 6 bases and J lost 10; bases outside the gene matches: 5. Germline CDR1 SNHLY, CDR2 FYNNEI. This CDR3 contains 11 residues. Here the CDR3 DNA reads TGTGCCAGCAGCAGGGGGGTAGTAGCTTTCTTT. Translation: CASSRGVVAFF.

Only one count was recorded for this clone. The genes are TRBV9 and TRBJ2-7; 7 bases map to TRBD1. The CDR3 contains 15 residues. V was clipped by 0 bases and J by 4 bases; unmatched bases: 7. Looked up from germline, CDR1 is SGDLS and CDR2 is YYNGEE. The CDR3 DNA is TGTGCCAGCAGCGTAGGACAGGGCGTAATGTACGAGCAGTACTTC. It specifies CASSVGQGVMYEQYF.

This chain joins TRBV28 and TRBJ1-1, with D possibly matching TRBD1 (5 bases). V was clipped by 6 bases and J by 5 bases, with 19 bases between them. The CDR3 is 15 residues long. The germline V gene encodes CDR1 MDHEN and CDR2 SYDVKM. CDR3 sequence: CASSPPGVKGTEAFF. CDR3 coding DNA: TGTGCCAGCAGCCCGCCGGGGGTGAAGGGGACTGAAGCTTTCTTT.

CDR3 in amino acids: CASSPVPGSTYSNQPQHF. The CDR3, as DNA: TGCGCCAGCAGCCCTGTTCCGGGATCTACTTATAGCAATCAGCCCCAGCATTTT. The rearrangement uses TRBV5-1 and TRBJ1-5; no clear D. This CDR3 spans 18 amino acids. Trimming shortened V by 4 bases and J by 0 bases, and 20 bases separated the two germline ends. Germline assignment: CDR1 SGHRS and CDR2 YFSETQ.

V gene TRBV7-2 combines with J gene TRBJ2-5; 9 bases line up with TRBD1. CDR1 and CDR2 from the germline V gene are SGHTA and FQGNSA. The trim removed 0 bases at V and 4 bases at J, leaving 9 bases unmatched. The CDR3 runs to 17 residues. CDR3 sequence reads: CASSLAGGTGSLETQYF. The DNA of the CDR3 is TGTGCCAGCAGCTTAGCCGGAGGGACAGGGAGTTTAGAGACCCAGTACTTC.

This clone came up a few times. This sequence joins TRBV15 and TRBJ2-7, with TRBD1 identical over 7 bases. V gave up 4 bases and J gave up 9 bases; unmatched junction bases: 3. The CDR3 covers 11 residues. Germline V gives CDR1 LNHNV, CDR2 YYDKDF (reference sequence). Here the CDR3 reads CATSTRDRQYF. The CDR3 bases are TGTGCCACCAGCACCCGGGACAGGCAGTACTTC. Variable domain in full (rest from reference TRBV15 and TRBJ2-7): DAMVIQNPRYQVTQFGKPVTLSCSQTLNHNVMYWYQQKSSQAPKLLFHYYDKDFNNEADTPDNFQSRRPNTSFCFLDIRSPGLGDTAMYLCATSTRDRQYFGPGTRLTVT.

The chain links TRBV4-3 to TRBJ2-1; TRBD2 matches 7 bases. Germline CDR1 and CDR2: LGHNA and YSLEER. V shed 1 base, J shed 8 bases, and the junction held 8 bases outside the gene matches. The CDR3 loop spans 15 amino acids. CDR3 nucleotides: TGCGCCAGCAGCCAAGTCGCTAGCGGCACACATGAGCAGTTCTTC. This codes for CASSQVASGTHEQFF.

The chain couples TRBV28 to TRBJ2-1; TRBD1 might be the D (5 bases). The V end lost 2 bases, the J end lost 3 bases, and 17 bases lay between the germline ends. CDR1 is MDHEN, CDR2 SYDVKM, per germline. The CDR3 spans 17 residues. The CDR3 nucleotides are TGTGCCAGCAGTTTAATGACCAGGGTTATGGGCTACAATGAGCAGTTCTTC. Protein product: CASSLMTRVMGYNEQFF.

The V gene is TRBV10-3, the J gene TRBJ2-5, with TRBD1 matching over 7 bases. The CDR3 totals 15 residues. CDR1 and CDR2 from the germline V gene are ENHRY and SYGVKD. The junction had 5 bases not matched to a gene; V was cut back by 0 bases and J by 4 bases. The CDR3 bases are TGTGCCATCAGTGAGTCCCTAGGGGGCATAGAGACCCAGTACTTC. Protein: CAISESLGGIETQYF.

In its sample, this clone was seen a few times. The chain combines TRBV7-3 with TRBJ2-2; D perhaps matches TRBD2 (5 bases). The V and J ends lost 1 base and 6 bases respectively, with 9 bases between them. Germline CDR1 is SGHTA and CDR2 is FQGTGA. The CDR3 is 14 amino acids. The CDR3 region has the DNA TGTGCCAGCAGCTTAAATCTAGCCTCCGGGGAGCTGTTTTTT. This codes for CASSLNLASGELFF.

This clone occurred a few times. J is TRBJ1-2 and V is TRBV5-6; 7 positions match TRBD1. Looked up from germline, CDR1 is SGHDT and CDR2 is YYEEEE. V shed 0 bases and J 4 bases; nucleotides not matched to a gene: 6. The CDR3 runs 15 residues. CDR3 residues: CASSLAGGQRYGYTF. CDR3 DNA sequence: TGTGCCAGCAGCTTGGCCGGGGGACAGCGCTATGGCTACACCTTC.

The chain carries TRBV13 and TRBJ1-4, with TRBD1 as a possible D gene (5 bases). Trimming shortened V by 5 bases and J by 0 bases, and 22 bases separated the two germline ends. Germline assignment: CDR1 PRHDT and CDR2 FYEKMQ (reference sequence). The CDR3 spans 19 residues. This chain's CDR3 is CASSAGPPLAGATNEKLFF. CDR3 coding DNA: TGTGCCAGCAGCGCCGGGCCCCCTCTTGCGGGGGCAACTAATGAAAAACTGTTTTTT.

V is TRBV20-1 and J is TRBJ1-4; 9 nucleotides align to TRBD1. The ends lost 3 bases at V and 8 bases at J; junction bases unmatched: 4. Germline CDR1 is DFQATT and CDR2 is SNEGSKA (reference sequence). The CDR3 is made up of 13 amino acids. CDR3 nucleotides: TGCAGTGCTAGTCTCGACAGGGGGGAAAAACTGTTTTTT. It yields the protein CSASLDRGEKLFF.

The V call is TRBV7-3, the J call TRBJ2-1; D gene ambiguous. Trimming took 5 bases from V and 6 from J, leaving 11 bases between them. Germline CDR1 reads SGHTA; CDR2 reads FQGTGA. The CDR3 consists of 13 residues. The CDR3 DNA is TGTGCCAGCAGCACTCAATTCGTCAATGAGCAGTTCTTC. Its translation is CASSTQFVNEQFF.

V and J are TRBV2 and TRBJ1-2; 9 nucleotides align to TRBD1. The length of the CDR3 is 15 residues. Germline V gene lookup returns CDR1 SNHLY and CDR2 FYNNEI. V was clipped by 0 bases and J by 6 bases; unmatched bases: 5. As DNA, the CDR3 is TGTGCCAGCAGTGAAGCCGGACAGGGGTTGAATGGCTACACCTTC. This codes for CASSEAGQGLNGYTF.

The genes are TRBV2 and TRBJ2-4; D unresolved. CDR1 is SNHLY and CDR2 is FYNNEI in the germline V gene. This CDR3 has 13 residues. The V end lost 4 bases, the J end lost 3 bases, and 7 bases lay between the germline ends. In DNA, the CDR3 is TGTGCCAGCAGTGGACTGGGCAAAAACATTCAGTACTTC. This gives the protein CASSGLGKNIQYF. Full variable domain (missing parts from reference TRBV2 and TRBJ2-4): EPEVTQTPSHQVTQMGQEVILRCVPISNHLYFYWYRQILGQKVEFLVSFYNNEISEKSEIFDDQFSVERPDGSNFTLKIRSTKLEDSAMYFCASSGLGKNIQYFGAGTRLSVL.

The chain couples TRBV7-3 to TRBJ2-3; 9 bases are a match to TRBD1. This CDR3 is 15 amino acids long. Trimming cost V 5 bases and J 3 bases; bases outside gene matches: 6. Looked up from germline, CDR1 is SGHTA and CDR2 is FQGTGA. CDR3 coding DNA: TGTGCCAGCAGCCCCGACAGGGGGAAAACAGATACGCAGTATTTT. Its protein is CASSPDRGKTDTQYF. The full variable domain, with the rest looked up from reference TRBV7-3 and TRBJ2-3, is GAGVSQTPSNKVTEKGKYVELRCDPISGHTALYWYRQSLGQGPEFLIYFQGTGAADDSGLPNDRFFAVRPEGSVSTLKIQRTERGDSAVYLCASSPDRGKTDTQYFGPGTRLTVL.

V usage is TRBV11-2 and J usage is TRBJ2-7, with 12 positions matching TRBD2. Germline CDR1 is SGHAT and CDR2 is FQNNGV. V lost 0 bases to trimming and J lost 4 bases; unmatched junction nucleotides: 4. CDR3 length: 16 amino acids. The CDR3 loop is CASSLDPTSGRYEQYF. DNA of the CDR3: TGTGCCAGCAGCTTAGACCCGACTAGCGGGAGATACGAGCAGTACTTC.

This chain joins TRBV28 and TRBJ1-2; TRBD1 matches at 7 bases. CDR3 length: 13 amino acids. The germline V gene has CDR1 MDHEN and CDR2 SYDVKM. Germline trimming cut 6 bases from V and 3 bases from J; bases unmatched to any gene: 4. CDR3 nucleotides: TGTGCCAGCAGCACGACAGGGTACTATGGCTACACCTTC. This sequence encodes CASSTTGYYGYTF.

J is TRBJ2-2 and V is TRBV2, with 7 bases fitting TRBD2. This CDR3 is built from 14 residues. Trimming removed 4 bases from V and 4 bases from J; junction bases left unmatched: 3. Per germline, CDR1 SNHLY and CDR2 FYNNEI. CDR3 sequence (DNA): TGTGCCAGCAGTGGTCGGGGGGTCACCGGGGAGCTGTTTTTT. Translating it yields CASSGRGVTGELFF.

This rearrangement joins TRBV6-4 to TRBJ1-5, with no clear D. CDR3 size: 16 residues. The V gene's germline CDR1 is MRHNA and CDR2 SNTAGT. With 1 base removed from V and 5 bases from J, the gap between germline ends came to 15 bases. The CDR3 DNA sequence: TGTGCCAGCAGTGACTTGACCGGTCCCAGCGATCAGCCCCAGCATTTT. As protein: CASSDLTGPSDQPQHF.

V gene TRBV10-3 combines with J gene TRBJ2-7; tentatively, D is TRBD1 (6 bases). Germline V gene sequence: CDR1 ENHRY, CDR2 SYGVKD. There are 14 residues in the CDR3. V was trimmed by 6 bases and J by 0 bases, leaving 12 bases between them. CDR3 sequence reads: CAIRGQSYSYEQYF. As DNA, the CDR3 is TGTGCCATCAGGGGACAATCTTACTCCTACGAGCAGTACTTC.

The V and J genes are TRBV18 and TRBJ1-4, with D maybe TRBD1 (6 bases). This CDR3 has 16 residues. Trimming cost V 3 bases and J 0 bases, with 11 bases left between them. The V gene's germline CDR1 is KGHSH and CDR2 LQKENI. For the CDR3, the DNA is TGTGCCAGCTCACCTAGGACAGTTGCAACTAATGAAAAACTGTTTTTT. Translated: CASSPRTVATNEKLFF.

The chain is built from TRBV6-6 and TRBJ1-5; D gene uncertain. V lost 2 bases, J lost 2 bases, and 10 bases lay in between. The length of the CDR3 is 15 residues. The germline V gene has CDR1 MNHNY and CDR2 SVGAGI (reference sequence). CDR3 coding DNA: TGTGCCAGCAGTTACCGGGTAATTGGCAATCAGCCCCAGCATTTT. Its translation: CASSYRVIGNQPQHF.

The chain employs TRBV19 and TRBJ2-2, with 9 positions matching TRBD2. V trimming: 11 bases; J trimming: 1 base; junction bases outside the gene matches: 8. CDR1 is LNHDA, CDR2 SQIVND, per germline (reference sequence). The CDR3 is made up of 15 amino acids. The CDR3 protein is CAASPSGENTGELFF. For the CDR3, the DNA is TGTGCCGCCTCCCCTAGCGGGGAGAACACCGGGGAGCTGTTTTTT.